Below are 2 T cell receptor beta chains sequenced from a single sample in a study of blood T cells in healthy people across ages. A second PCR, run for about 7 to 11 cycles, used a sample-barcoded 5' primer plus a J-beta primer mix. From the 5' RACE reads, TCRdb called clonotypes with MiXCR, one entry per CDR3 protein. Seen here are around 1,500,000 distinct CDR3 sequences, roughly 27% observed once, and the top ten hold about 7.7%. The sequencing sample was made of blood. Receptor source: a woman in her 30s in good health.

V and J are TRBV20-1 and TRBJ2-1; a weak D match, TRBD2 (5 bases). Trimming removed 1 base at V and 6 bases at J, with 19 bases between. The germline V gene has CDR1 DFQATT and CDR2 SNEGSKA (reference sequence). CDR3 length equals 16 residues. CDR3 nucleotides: TGCAGTGCTAGAGGTTGGGCGGGCCTCAGTGGCAATGAGCAGTTCTTC. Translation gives CSARGWAGLSGNEQFF.

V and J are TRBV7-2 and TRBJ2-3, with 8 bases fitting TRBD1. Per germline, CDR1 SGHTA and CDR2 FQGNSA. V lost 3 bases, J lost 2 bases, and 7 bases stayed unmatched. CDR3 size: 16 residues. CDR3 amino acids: CASSFRGRRATDTQYF. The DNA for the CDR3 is TGTGCCAGCAGCTTCAGGGGGCGCCGCGCCACAGATACGCAGTATTTT.